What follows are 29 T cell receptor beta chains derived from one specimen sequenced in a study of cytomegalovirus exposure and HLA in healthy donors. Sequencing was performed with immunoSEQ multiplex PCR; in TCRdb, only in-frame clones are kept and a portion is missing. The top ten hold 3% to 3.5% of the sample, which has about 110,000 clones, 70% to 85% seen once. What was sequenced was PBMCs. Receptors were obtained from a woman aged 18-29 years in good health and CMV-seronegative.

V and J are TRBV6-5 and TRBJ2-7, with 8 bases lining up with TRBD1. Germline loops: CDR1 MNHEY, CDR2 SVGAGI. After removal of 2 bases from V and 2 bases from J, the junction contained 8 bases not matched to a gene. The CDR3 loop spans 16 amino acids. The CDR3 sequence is CASSYTDRQGTYEQYF. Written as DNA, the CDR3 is TGTGCCAGCAGTTACACGGATCGACAGGGGACCTACGAGCAGTACTTC.

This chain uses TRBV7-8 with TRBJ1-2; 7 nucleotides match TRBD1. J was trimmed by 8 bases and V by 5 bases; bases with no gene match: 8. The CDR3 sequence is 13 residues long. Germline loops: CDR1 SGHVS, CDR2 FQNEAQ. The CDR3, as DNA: TGTGCCAGCAGCCCGGGACAGACGAAGGGCTACACCTTC. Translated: CASSPGQTKGYTF.

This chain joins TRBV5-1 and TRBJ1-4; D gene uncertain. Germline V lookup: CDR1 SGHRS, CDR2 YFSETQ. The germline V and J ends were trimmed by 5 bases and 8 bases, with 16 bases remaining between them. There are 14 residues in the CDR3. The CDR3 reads CASSLDRVGEKLFF. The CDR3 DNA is TGCGCCAGCAGTTTAGACCGGGTTGGGGAAAAACTGTTTTTT. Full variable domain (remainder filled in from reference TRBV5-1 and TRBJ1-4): KAGVTQTPRYLIKTRGQQVTLSCSPISGHRSVSWYQQTPGQGLQFLFEYFSETQRNKGNFPGRFSGRQFSNSRSEMNVSTLELGDSALYLCASSLDRVGEKLFFGSGTQLSVL.

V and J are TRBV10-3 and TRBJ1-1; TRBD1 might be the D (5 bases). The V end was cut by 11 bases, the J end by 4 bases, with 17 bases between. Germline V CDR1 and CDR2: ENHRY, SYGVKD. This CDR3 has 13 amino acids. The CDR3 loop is CAFSPGEATEAFF. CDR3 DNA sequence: TGTGCCTTCTCGCCGGGGGAGGCCACTGAAGCTTTCTTT.

CDR3 protein: CASSTYRGPSSYEQYF. DNA for the CDR3: TGTGCCAGCAGCACGTACAGGGGACCATCCTCCTACGAGCAGTACTTC. The chain employs TRBV7-9 and TRBJ2-7, with TRBD1 identical over 7 bases. The trim removed 5 bases at V and 0 bases at J, leaving 10 bases unmatched. The V gene's germline CDR1 is SEHNR and CDR2 FQNEAQ (reference sequence). The CDR3 length is 16 residues.

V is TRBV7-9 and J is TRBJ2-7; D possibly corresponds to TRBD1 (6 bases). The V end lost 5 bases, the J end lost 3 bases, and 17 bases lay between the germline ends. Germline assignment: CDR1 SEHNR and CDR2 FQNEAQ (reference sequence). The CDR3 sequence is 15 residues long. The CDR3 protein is CASSLPRGPDYEQYF. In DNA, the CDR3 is TGTGCCAGCAGCCTCCCCAGGGGCCCCGACTACGAGCAGTACTTC.

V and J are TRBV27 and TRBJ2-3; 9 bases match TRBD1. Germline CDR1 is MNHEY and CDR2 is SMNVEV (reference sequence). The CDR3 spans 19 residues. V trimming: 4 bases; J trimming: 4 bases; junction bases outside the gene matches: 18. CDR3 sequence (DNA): TGTGCCAGCAGTTGGATACTCCCCCCGGGACAGGGTTTCTCAGATACGCAGTATTTT. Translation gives CASSWILPPGQGFSDTQYF.

CDR3 residues: CASSPDRDGYTF. The CDR3 DNA follows: TGTGCCAGCAGCCCGGACAGGGATGGCTACACCTTC. This chain joins TRBV7-9 and TRBJ1-2, with 8 bases fitting TRBD1. This CDR3 comprises 12 residues. Germline lookup yields CDR1 SEHNR and CDR2 FQNEAQ (reference sequence). Trimming cost V 5 bases and J 6 bases; bases outside gene matches: 2.

CDR3 DNA sequence: TGTGCCAGCAGTGCAGGGGGTAGGACCTACGAGCAGTACTTC. It yields the protein CASSAGGRTYEQYF. This rearrangement joins TRBV2 to TRBJ2-7; 7 bases are a match to TRBD1. V gave up 4 bases and J gave up 2 bases; unmatched junction bases: 5. The CDR3 totals 14 residues. Germline V gene sequence: CDR1 SNHLY, CDR2 FYNNEI.

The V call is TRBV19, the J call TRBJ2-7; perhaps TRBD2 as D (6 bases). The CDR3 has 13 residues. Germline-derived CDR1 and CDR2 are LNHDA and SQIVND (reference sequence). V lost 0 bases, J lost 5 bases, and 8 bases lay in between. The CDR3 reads CASSIEWGDEQYF. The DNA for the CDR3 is TGTGCCAGTAGTATAGAGTGGGGGGACGAGCAGTACTTC.

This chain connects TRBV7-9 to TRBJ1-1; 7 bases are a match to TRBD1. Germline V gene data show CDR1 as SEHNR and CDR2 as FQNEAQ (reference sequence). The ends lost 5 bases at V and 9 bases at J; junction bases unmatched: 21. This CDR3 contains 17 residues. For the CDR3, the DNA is TGTGCCAGCAGCCACCGCGACCTTCTTGAGGGAAGGGGGCAAGCTTTCTTT. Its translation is CASSHRDLLEGRGQAFF.

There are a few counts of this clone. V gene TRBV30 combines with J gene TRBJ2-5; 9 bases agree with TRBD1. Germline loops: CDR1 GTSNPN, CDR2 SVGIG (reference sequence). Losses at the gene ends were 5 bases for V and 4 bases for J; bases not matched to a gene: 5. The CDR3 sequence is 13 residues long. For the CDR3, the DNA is TGTGCCTGGGACCGGACAGGGGTAGAGACCCAGTACTTC. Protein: CAWDRTGVETQYF.

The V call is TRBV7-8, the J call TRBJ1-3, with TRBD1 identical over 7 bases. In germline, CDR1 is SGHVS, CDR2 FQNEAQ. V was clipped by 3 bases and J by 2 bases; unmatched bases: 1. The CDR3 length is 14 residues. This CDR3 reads CASSFDRAGNTIYF. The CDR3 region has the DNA TGTGCCAGCAGCTTCGACAGGGCTGGAAACACCATATATTTT.

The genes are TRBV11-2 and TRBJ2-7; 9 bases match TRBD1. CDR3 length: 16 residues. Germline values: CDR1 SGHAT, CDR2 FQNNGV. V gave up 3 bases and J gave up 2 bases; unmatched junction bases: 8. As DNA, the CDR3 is TGTGCCAGCAGCTTGGGGACAGGGAGTTCCACCTACGAGCAGTACTTC. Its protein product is CASSLGTGSSTYEQYF.

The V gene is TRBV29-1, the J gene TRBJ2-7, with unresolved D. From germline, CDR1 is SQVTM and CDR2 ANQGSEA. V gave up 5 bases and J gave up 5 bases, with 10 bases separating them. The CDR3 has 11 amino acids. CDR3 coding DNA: TGCAGCGTTCGTCAGGTCGACGAGCAGTACTTC. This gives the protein CSVRQVDEQYF.

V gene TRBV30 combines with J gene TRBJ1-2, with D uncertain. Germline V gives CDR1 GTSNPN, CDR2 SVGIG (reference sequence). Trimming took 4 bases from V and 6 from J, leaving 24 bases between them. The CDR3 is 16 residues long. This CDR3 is CAWNSYTYQSTNGYTF. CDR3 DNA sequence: TGTGCCTGGAATAGTTACACCTATCAATCTACTAATGGCTACACCTTC.

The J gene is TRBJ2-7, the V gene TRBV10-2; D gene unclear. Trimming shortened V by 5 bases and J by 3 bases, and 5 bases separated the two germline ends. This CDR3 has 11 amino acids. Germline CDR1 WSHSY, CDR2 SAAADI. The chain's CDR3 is CASSLGYEQYF. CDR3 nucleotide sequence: TGCGCCAGCAGTCTCGGCTACGAGCAGTACTTC.

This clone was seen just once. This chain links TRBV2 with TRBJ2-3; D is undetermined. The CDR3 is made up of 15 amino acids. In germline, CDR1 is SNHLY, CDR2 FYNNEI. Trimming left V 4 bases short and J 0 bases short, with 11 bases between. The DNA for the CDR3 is TGTGCCAGCAGTGGGGTAGCCCTTAGCACAGATACGCAGTATTTT. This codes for CASSGVALSTDTQYF.

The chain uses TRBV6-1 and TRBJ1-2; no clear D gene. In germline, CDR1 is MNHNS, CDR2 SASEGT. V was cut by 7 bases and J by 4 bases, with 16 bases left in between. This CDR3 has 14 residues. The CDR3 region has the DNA TGTGCCAGCACCAGAGAGGCCTTGGGCTATGGCTACACCTTC. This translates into CASTREALGYGYTF.

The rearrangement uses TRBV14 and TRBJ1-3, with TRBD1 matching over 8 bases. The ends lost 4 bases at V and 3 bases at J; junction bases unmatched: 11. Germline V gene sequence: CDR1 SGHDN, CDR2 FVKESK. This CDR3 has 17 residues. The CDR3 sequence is CASSRIHRGIFGNTIYF. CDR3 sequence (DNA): TGTGCCAGCAGCCGTATTCACAGGGGGATCTTTGGAAACACCATATATTTT.

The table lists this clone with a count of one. The DNA for the CDR3 is TGTGCCAGCAGTGAGGACAGGGGCGAGCAGTACTTC. Protein product: CASSEDRGEQYF. The rearrangement joins TRBV25-1 to TRBJ2-7; 9 bases line up with TRBD1. The germline V gene has CDR1 MGHDK and CDR2 SYGVNS. The CDR3 covers 12 residues. Trimming at V came to 3 bases and at J to 6 bases, leaving 0 bases not matched to a gene.

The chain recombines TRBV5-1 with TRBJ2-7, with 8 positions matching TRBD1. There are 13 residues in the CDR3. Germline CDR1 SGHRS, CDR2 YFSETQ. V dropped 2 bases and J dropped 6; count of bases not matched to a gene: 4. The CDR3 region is CASSFGQGGEQYF. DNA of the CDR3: TGCGCCAGCAGCTTTGGACAGGGCGGCGAGCAGTACTTC.

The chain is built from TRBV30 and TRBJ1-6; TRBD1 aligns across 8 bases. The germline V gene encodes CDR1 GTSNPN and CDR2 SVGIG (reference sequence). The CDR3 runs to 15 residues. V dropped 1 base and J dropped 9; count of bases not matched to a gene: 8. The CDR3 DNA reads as TGTGCCTGGAGTGGGCAGGGGGCGGAAATTTCACCCCTCCACTTT. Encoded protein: CAWSGQGAEISPLHF.

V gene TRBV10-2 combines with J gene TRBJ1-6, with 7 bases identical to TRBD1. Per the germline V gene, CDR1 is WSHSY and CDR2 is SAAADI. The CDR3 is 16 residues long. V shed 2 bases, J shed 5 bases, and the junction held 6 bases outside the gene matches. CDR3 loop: CASSEETGFNNSPLHF. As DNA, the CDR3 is TGCGCCAGCAGTGAGGAGACAGGGTTTAATAATTCACCCCTCCACTTT.

The CDR3 here is CASSLRGGGTEAFF. The CDR3 region has the DNA TGTGCCAGCAGCTTAAGGGGGGGAGGCACTGAAGCTTTCTTT. This chain connects TRBV11-2 to TRBJ1-1; D perhaps matches TRBD1 (6 bases). Germline-derived CDR1 and CDR2 are SGHAT and FQNNGV. V was pared by 2 bases and J by 4 bases, with 11 bases between. The CDR3 has 14 residues.

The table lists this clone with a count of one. CDR3 in amino acids: CASTPAGFENQPQHF. The CDR3 nucleotides read TGTGCCAGTACCCCCGCGGGATTTGAGAATCAGCCCCAGCATTTT. The chain has TRBV19 and TRBJ1-5, with D unclear. V shed 7 bases and J shed 4 bases, with 17 bases lying between them. This CDR3 has 15 amino acids. Germline V lookup: CDR1 LNHDA, CDR2 SQIVND (reference sequence).

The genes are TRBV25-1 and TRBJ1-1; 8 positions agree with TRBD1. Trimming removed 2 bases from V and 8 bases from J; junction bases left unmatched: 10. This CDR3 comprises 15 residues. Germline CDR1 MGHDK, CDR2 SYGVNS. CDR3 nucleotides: TGTGCCAGCAGTGAAAGGGGCCCAGGGGGCGTCGAAGCTTTCTTT. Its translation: CASSERGPGGVEAFF.

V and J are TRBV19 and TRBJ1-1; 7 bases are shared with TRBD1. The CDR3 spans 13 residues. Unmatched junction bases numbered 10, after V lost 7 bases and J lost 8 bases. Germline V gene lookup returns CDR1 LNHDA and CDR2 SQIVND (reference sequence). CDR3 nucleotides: TGTGCCAGTAAGGGGACAGCGGTGGGGGAAGCTTTCTTT. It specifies CASKGTAVGEAFF.

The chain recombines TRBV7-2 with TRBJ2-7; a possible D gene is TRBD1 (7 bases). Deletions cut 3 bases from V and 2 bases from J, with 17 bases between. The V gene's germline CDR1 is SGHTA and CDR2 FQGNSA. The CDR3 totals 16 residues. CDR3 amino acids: CASSFPRRGPTYEQYF. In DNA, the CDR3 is TGTGCCAGCAGCTTCCCGCGGAGGGGGCCTACCTACGAGCAGTACTTC.